This T cell receptor beta chain emerged from a study of graft-versus-host responses after intestinal transplantation. The germline V and J ends were trimmed by 3 bases and 2 bases, with 7 bases remaining between them. The CDR3 has 13 amino acids. Germline-derived CDR1 and CDR2 are SGDLS and YYNGEE. Clones were read by immunoSEQ multiplex PCR, and TCRdb kept only the in-frame ones, dropping some. The table records under 90,000 clones, about 90% of them present only once. In its sample, this clone was seen once. Here the sequenced sample was PBMCs, taken 98 days after intestinal transplantation. The chain couples TRBV9 to TRBJ2-3; D not resolved. The sequence was collected from a human patient who received an intestinal transplant, so some T cells may come from the graft donor. The chain's CDR3 is CASSEATTDTQYF. The CDR3 DNA follows: TGTGCCAGCAGCGAGGCAACCACAGATACGCAGTATTTT.